This entry concerns a single TCR beta chain. Per the original methods: By means of reference gene primer amplification, nucleated cell counts were estimated. Repertoires were generated with immunoSEQ multiplex PCR, while TCRdb's copy carries only in-frame clones and drops some. V, J and clone size are those of that table, while D and trimming were read from the DNA. Of about 200,000 clones in the sample, nearly 90% are singletons; the top ten hold about 18%. The CDR3 runs 14 residues. Looked up from germline, CDR1 is GTSNPN and CDR2 is SVGIG (reference sequence). V lost 4 bases, J lost 4 bases, and 14 bases lay in between. This sample was taken from a study of blood T cell repertoires in COVID-19. The wider study: Sites across the United States, Italy and Spain contributed samples from acute and convalescent COVID-19. T cells, B-cell-depleted T cells, or PBMCs supplied cDNA or gDNA.

The specimen was peripheral blood. V is TRBV30 and J is TRBJ1-5; possible D gene TRBD1, 6 bases. The sequence was collected from a man aged 45 to 65 with COVID-19, enrolled during active disease. The CDR3 spells CAWTTGQLNQPQHF. The CDR3 DNA sequence: TGTGCCTGGACTACAGGGCAGTTGAATCAGCCCCAGCATTTT.